Following are 9 T cell receptor beta chains from one sample sequenced in a study of blood T cells in healthy people across ages (dated by TCRdb to about 2015). The library was generated by 5' RACE. Reads for this sample came from an Illumina HiSeq 2500. A second about 7 to 12 cycle PCR used a sample-barcoded 5' primer and a J-beta primer mix. TCRdb reanalyzed the raw reads on its own, using fastp at Q25 for trimming and MiXCR for clone calling, and kept in-frame beta chains. Rows matching on CDR3 protein sequence are summarized as one entry with the most common DNA and genes. In all, the sample holds 550,000 to 800,000 distinct CDR3 sequences, and 32% of those were seen once. 15% of the sample is held by the ten biggest clonotypes. Sequencing used blood. The receptors stem from a woman older than 75 in good health. Donor details come from another sample of the same person, matched by shared clones.

The sample holds a few counts of this clonotype. One base away lies a much larger clone, so this may be a sequencing read error. V gene TRBV29-1 combines with J gene TRBJ2-5, with D hard to call. The CDR3 has 14 residues. CDR1 and CDR2 from the germline V gene are SQVTM and ANQGSEA. Trimming cost V 0 bases and J 4 bases, with 12 bases left between them. CDR3 bases: TGCAGCGTTGAAGATCGGAAGGGCCGAGAGACCCAGTACTTC. Translation: CSVEDRKGRETQYF.

Points on this clonotype: A read error is possible here, since a much larger clone lies one base away. The chain links TRBV10-3 to TRBJ1-6, with unresolved D. The CDR3 sequence is 14 residues long. Germline V CDR1 and CDR2: ENHRY, SYGVKD. The CDR3 region is CAISEGRTNSPPHF. CDR3 nucleotide sequence: TGTGCCATCAGTGAGGGCAGAACTAATTCACCCCCCCACTTT.

In its sample, this clonotype was seen a few times. The chain combines TRBV5-1 with TRBJ1-1; possibly TRBD1 for D (6 bases). The CDR3 spans 17 residues. In germline, CDR1 is SGHRS, CDR2 YFSETQ. Trimming pared 3 bases from V and 5 bases from J, leaving 23 bases between. CDR3 DNA sequence: TGCGCCAGCAGCTCCGGGGGAGGGGGTCAATTGGGTACTGAAGCTTTCTTT. This encodes CASSSGGGGQLGTEAFF.

The chain recombines TRBV2 with TRBJ1-4, with 9 bases matching TRBD1. The CDR3 extends over 15 amino acids. V was pared by 7 bases and J by 8 bases, with 11 bases of the junction left unmatched. Germline V CDR1 and CDR2: SNHLY, FYNNEI. DNA of the CDR3: TGTGCCAGCACGAGGAGGGGACAGGGAAACGAAAAACTGTTTTTT. Its protein is CASTRRGQGNEKLFF.

The chain combines TRBV5-1 with TRBJ2-3; maybe TRBD2 (5 bases). V lost 4 bases to trimming and J lost 5 bases, with 11 bases between them. This CDR3 has 13 residues. Looked up from germline, CDR1 is SGHRS and CDR2 is YFSETQ. The DNA for the CDR3 is TGCGCCAGCAGCGCGGACGGGGAAGATACGCAGTATTTT. It is translated as CASSADGEDTQYF.

This clonotype was seen at least ten times. The chain employs TRBV7-2 and TRBJ2-3, with 13 bases that match TRBD2. Germline-derived CDR1 and CDR2 are SGHTA and FQGNSA. There are 18 residues in the CDR3. Unmatched junction bases numbered 6, after V lost 1 base and J lost 2 bases. Written as DNA, the CDR3 is TGTGCCAGCAGCTTAGGACTAGCGGGGGGCCGATACACAGATACGCAGTATTTT. It encodes CASSLGLAGGRYTDTQYF.

This clonotype has just a few counts. The CDR3 is CASSLSLAGGVNEQFF. CDR3 coding DNA: TGTGCCAGCAGTCTCTCCCTTGCGGGGGGAGTCAATGAGCAGTTCTTC. The V and J genes are TRBV2 and TRBJ2-1, with 8 bases aligning to TRBD2. Per the germline V gene, CDR1 is SNHLY and CDR2 is FYNNEI. With 5 bases clipped from V and 6 bases from J, the junction kept 12 bases outside the gene matches. This CDR3 has 16 residues.

This clonotype was detected ten times or more. V and J are TRBV27 and TRBJ2-1; the match to TRBD2 covers 11 bases. This CDR3 is built from 14 residues. V lost 6 bases and J lost 6; bases outside the gene matches: 4. CDR1 is MNHEY and CDR2 is SMNVEV in the germline V gene (reference sequence). The CDR3 spells CASRGSGGANEQFF. The CDR3 bases are TGTGCCAGCAGGGGTAGCGGGGGGGCCAATGAGCAGTTCTTC.

At least ten counts were recorded for this clonotype. The V gene is TRBV20-1, the J gene TRBJ2-3, with a tentative D call TRBD2 (6 bases). The CDR3 is 13 residues long. The V end was cut by 5 bases, the J end by 1 base, with 10 bases between. The germline V gene has CDR1 DFQATT and CDR2 SNEGSKA (reference sequence). CDR3 DNA: TGCAGTGCTGGATCTAGCGGCACAGATACGCAGTATTTT. Translated: CSAGSSGTDTQYF.